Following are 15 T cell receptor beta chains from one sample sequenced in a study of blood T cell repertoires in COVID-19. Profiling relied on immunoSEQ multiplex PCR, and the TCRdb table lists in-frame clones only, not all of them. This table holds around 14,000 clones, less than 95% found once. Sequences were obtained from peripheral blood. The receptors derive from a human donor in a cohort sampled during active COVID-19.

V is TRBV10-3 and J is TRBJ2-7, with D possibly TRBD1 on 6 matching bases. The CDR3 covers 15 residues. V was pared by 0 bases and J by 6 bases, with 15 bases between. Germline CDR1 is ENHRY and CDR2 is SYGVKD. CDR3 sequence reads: CAISESDSSSTEQYF. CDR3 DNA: TGTGCCATCAGTGAGTCGGACAGTAGTTCAACCGAGCAGTACTTC.

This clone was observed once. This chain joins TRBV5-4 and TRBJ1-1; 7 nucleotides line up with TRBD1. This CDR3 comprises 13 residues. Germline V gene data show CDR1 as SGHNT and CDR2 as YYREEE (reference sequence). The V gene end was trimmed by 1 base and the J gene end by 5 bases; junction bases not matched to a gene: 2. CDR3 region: CASSLRGPTEAFF. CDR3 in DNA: TGTGCCAGCAGCTTGAGGGGGCCTACTGAAGCTTTCTTT.

CDR3 DNA sequence: TGCGCCAGCAGCCAACCCGGGACAGGGGGGTACGAGCAGTACTTC. Its translation is CASSQPGTGGYEQYF. The rearrangement uses TRBV4-1 and TRBJ2-7; TRBD1 agrees at 11 bases. V lost 2 bases and J lost 4; bases outside the gene matches: 4. Germline CDR1 is MGHRA and CDR2 is YSYEKL. The length of the CDR3 is 15 residues.

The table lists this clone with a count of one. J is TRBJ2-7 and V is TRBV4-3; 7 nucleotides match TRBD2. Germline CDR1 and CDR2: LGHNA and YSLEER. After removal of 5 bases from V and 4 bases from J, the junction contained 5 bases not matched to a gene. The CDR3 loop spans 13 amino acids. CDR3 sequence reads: CASSFGEGYEQYF. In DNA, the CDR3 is TGCGCCAGCAGCTTCGGGGAGGGGTACGAGCAGTACTTC.

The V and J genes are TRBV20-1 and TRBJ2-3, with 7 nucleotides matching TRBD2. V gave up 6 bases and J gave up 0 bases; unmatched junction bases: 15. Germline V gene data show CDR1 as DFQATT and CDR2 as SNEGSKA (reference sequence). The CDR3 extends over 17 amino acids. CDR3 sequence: CSASQYRGVTSTDTQYF. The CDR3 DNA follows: TGCAGTGCCAGTCAATACCGGGGGGTCACTAGCACAGATACGCAGTATTTT.

The CDR3 loop reads CASSQLGLARETQYF. For the CDR3, the DNA is TGCGCCAGCAGCCAACTGGGACTCGCTCGAGAGACCCAGTACTTC. J is TRBJ2-5 and V is TRBV4-1; D perhaps matches TRBD2 (6 bases). Trimming removed 2 bases at V and 4 bases at J, with 14 bases between. The CDR3 extends over 15 amino acids. The germline V gene has CDR1 MGHRA and CDR2 YSYEKL.

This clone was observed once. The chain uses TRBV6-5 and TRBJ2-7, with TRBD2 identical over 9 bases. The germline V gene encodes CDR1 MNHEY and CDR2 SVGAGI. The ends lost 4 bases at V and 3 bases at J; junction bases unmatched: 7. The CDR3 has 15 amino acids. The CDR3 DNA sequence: TGTGCCAGCAGTTTCGGTAGCGGGGGACTCTACGAGCAGTACTTC. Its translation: CASSFGSGGLYEQYF.

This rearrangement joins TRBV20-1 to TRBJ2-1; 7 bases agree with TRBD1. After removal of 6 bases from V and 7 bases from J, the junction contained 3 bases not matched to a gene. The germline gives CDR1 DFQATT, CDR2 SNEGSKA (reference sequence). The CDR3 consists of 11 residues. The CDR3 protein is CSAADRNEQFF. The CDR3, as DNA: TGCAGTGCCGCGGACAGGAATGAGCAGTTCTTC.

The CDR3 DNA is TGTGCCAGCAGTGTTAATTGGGGCCAACAATCTTATGGCTACACCTTC. The encoded protein is CASSVNWGQQSYGYTF. This chain links TRBV2 with TRBJ1-2, with TRBD1 as a possible D gene (5 bases). The germline V gene has CDR1 SNHLY and CDR2 FYNNEI. The CDR3 extends over 16 amino acids. The V and J ends lost 4 bases and 5 bases respectively, with 20 bases between them.

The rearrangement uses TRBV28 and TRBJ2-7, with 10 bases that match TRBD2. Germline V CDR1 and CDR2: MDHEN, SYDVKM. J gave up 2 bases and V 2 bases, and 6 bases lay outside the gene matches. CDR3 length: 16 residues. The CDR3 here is CASSLARTSGAYEQYF. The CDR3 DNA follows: TGTGCCAGCAGTTTAGCGAGGACTAGCGGCGCCTACGAGCAGTACTTC. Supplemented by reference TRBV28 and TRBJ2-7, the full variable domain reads DVKVTQSSRYLVKRTGEKVFLECVQDMDHENMFWYRQDPGLGLRLIYFSYDVKMKEKGDIPEGYSVSREKKERFSLILESASTNQTSMYLCASSLARTSGAYEQYFGPGTRLTVT.

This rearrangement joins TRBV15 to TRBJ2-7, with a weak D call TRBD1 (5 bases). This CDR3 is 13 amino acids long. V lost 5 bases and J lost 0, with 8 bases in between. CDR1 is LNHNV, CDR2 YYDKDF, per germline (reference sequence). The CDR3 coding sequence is TGTGCCACCAGCTTCCAGGGCTCCTACGAGCAGTACTTC. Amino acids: CATSFQGSYEQYF.

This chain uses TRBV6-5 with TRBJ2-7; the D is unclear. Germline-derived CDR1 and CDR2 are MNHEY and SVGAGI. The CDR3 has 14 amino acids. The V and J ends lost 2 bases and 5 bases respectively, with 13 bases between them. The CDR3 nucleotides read TGTGCCAGCAGTTACACGGTTCCTCCCCACGAGCAGTACTTC. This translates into CASSYTVPPHEQYF.

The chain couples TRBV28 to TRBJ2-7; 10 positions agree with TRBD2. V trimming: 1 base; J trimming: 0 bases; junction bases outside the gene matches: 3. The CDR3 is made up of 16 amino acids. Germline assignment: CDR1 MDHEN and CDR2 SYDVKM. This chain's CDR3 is CASSLSGTSASYEQYF. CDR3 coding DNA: TGTGCCAGCAGTTTATCCGGGACTAGCGCCTCCTACGAGCAGTACTTC.

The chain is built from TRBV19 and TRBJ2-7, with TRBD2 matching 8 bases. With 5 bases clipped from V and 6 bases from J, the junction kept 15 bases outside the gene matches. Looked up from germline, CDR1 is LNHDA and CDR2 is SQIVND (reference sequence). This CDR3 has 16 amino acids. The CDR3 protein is CASSAPGTRGSSEQYF. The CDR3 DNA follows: TGTGCCAGTAGTGCCCCCGGGACTAGAGGTTCTTCCGAGCAGTACTTC.

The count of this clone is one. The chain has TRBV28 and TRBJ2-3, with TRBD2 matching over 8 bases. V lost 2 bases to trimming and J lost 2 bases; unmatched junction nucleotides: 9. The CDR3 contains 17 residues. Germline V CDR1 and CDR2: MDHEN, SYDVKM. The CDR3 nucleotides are TGTGCCAGCAGTTTAATAAGTGGACTAGCCGACACAGATACGCAGTATTTT. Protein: CASSLISGLADTDTQYF.